A selection of T cell receptor beta chains follows, all from one sample in a study of T cells in Graves' hyperthyroidism and ophthalmopathy. TCRdb reprocessed the multiplex PCR reads with MiXCR, giving one entry per CDR3 protein. There are about 640,000 distinct CDR3 sequences in the sample; about 14% occur only once, and approximately 12% lies in the top ten. The sequenced sample consisted of blood. The source is a woman aged 50 to 60 with Graves' ophthalmopathy. The CDR3 runs from the conserved cysteine through the conserved F or W. The order of the fields is D gene, J gene, V gene, CDR3 length, CDR3 protein. D genes are given only for firm matches.

D: .; J: TRBJ2-3; V: TRBV10-3; length: 12; CDR3: CAIGVAADTQYF
D: TRBD1; J: TRBJ2-5; V: TRBV20-1; length: 13; CDR3: CSARQGLVETQYF
D: TRBD1; J: TRBJ1-6; V: TRBV2; length: 16; CDR3: CASTDNTRGRNSPSHF
D: .; J: TRBJ1-5; V: TRBV3-1; length: 17; CDR3: CASSLRGAPDSNQPQHF
D: .; J: TRBJ1-1; V: TRBV6-5; length: 14; CDR3: CASSYVQGNTEAFF
D: .; J: TRBJ2-7; V: TRBV9; length: 14; CDR3: CASSAGTRTYEQYF
D: TRBD2; J: TRBJ2-7; V: TRBV28; length: 15; CDR3: CASSRPGLAGNKQYF
D: .; J: TRBJ2-3; V: TRBV13; length: 14; CDR3: CASSSSPRTDTQYF
D: TRBD2; J: TRBJ2-1; V: TRBV29-1; length: 21; CDR3: CSVEGLMIAGVSARSYNEQFF
D: TRBD2; J: TRBJ2-5; V: TRBV7-2; length: 14; CDR3: CASSFGSSGETQYF
D: .; J: TRBJ2-5; V: TRBV18; length: 20; CDR3: CASSPRLGGSTPPYQETQYF
D: .; J: TRBJ2-3; V: TRBV5-6; length: 14; CDR3: CASTEQGRTDTQYF
D: TRBD1; J: TRBJ2-2; V: TRBV6-2/TRBV6-3; length: 16; CDR3: CASSYWDRMNTGELFF
D: TRBD2; J: TRBJ2-7; V: TRBV7-2; length: 18; CDR3: CASSLDGLAGLSSYEQYF
D: .; J: TRBJ2-1; V: TRBV5-1; length: 15; CDR3: CASSLGLPGYNEQFF
D: TRBD1; J: TRBJ1-1; V: TRBV27; length: 15; CDR3: CASSIQGAMNTEAFF
D: TRBD2; J: TRBJ2-5; V: TRBV7-2; length: 13; CDR3: CASSLSGGRLKYF
D: TRBD1; J: TRBJ1-5; V: TRBV27; length: 16; CDR3: CASSSLTGGIGQPQHF
D: .; J: TRBJ1-6; V: TRBV4-3; length: 15; CDR3: CASSQNSDWGSPLHF
D: TRBD1; J: TRBJ2-1; V: TRBV28; length: 16; CDR3: CAALPRTGVHYNEQFF
D: TRBD2; J: TRBJ2-1; V: TRBV7-2; length: 16; CDR3: CASSLGVGRAYNEQFF
D: .; J: TRBJ2-1; V: TRBV20-1; length: 14; CDR3: CSARSGLPGVEQFF
D: TRBD2; J: TRBJ2-7; V: TRBV29-1; length: 12; CDR3: CSVSGRTYEQYF
D: .; J: TRBJ2-1; V: TRBV6-2/TRBV6-3; length: 13; CDR3: CASSSLKVSEQFF
D: .; J: TRBJ2-7; V: TRBV6-5; length: 13; CDR3: CASSYLSGYEQYF
D: .; J: TRBJ2-7; V: TRBV20-1; length: 13; CDR3: CSARPEADYEQYF
D: .; J: TRBJ2-7; V: TRBV27; length: 13; CDR3: CASTPPPPSEQYF
D: .; J: TRBJ2-1; V: TRBV11-2; length: 14; CDR3: CASSFVNTGNEQFF
D: TRBD1; J: TRBJ1-4; V: TRBV9; length: 16; CDR3: CASSPDLQGGNEKLFF
D: .; J: TRBJ2-3; V: TRBV29-1; length: 12; CDR3: CSVDEAADTQYF
D: .; J: TRBJ2-3; V: TRBV30; length: 13; CDR3: CAWSEQGADTQYF
D: .; J: TRBJ2-5; V: TRBV29-1; length: 14; CDR3: CSVAQRMLGETQYF
D: .; J: TRBJ2-7; V: TRBV15; length: 15; CDR3: CATSRGGTGGLEQYF
D: .; J: TRBJ2-3; V: TRBV3-2; length: 20; CDR3: CASSQDWPSGRSTSTDTQYF
D: .; J: TRBJ1-2; V: TRBV28; length: 12; CDR3: CASSSKIIRYTF
D: .; J: TRBJ2-2; V: TRBV7-3; length: 13; CDR3: CASGVTNTGELFF
D: .; J: TRBJ1-2; V: TRBV24-1; length: 15; CDR3: CATSDGPRTNYGYTF
D: TRBD1; J: TRBJ1-2; V: TRBV30; length: 15; CDR3: CTWSRQLGQGDGYTF
D: TRBD1; J: TRBJ1-1; V: TRBV2; length: 15; CDR3: CASSPARDRETEAFF
D: TRBD1; J: TRBJ1-1; V: TRBV6-1; length: 16; CDR3: CASRSTGTGSTPEAFF
D: .; J: TRBJ1-5; V: TRBV28; length: 15; CDR3: CASSFIDAGNQPQHF
D: .; J: TRBJ1-5; V: TRBV28; length: 15; CDR3: CASSLPTGIGQPQHF
D: .; J: TRBJ1-4; V: TRBV12-3/TRBV12-4; length: 13; CDR3: CASMTGLNEKLFF
D: .; J: TRBJ2-3; V: TRBV5-6; length: 13; CDR3: CASSPVLDDTQYF
D: TRBD2; J: TRBJ2-3; V: TRBV20-1; length: 15; CDR3: CSASPSGRVTDTQYF
D: TRBD2; J: TRBJ2-1; V: TRBV7-2; length: 17; CDR3: CASSLAGRGSPYNEQFF
D: .; J: TRBJ2-3; V: TRBV9; length: 14; CDR3: CASSVEPSTDTQYF
D: TRBD2; J: TRBJ2-1; V: TRBV19; length: 16; CDR3: CASSTDASGSKNEQFF
D: TRBD2; J: TRBJ2-3; V: TRBV20-1; length: 15; CDR3: CSAGGWTSGTDTQYF
D: TRBD1; J: TRBJ1-1; V: TRBV24-1; length: 13; CDR3: CATRDRAHTEAFF
D: TRBD2; J: TRBJ2-7; V: TRBV4-1; length: 14; CDR3: CASSQEGTRYEQYF
D: .; J: TRBJ1-5; V: TRBV18; length: 16; CDR3: CASSPSYRNSNQPQHF
D: .; J: TRBJ2-1; V: TRBV18; length: 16; CDR3: CASSPLGRGEVNEQFF
D: TRBD2; J: TRBJ2-1; V: TRBV20-1; length: 15; CDR3: CSARDLSGRPNEQFF
D: .; J: TRBJ1-1; V: TRBV7-9; length: 15; CDR3: CASSGDGGNRVEAFF
D: .; J: TRBJ2-6; V: TRBV4-3; length: 17; CDR3: CASSRSSGGTGANVLTF
D: TRBD2; J: TRBJ2-3; V: TRBV28; length: 17; CDR3: CASRRTSGRLGTDTQYF
D: TRBD2; J: TRBJ2-5; V: TRBV20-1; length: 14; CDR3: CSARDLAAQETQYF
D: TRBD1; J: TRBJ1-1; V: TRBV28; length: 15; CDR3: CASSLQYRGRTEAFF